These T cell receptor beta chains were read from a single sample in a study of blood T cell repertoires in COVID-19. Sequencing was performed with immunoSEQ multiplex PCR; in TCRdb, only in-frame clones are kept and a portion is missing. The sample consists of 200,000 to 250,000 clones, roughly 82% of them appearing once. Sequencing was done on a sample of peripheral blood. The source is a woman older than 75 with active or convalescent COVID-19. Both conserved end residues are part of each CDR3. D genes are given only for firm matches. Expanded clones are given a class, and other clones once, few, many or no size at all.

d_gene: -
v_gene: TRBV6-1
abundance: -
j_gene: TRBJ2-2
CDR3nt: TGTGCCAGCAGTGAAGCCGGAGGGACGGTCACCGGGGAGCTGTTTTTT
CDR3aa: CASSEAGGTVTGELFF

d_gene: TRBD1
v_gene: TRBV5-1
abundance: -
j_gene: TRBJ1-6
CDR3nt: TGCGCCAGCAGCTTCGTTGCGGGACAGTTTAATTCACCCCTCCACTTT
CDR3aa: CASSFVAGQFNSPLHF

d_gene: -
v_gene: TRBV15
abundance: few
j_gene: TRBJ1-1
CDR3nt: TGTGCCACCAGCAGAGATCTTGGAGTCACTGAAGCTTTCTTT
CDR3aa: CATSRDLGVTEAFF

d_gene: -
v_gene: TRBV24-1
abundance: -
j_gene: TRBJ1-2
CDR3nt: TGTGCCACCAGTGATCCCCTCGGGAAGGACTATGGCTACACCTTC
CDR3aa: CATSDPLGKDYGYTF

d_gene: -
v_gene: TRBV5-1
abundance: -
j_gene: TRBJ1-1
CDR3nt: TGCGCCAGCAGCTTGGCTGAGCGGACTGAAGCTTTCTTT
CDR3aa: CASSLAERTEAFF

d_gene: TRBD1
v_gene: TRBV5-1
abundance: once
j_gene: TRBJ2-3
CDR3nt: TGCGCCAGCAGCCCCGGACAGGGCCGGACAGATACGCAGTATTTT
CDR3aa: CASSPGQGRTDTQYF

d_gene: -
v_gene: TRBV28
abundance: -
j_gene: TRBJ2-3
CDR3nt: TGTGCCAGCAGTCCTCAGGGGACCCTAGCTAGAGATACGCAGTATTTT
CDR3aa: CASSPQGTLARDTQYF

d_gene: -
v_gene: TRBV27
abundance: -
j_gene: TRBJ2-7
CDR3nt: TGTGCCAGCAGTTTATCGAAGGGGACACCCTACGAGCAGTACTTC
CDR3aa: CASSLSKGTPYEQYF

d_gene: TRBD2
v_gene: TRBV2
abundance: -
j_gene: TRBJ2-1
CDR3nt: TGTGCCAACCAACTAGCGGGGGTTCGCAATGAGCAGTTCTTC
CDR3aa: CANQLAGVRNEQFF

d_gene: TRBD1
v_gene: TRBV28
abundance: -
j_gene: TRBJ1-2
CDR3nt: TGTGCCAGCAGTTTATTCCTTCAGGACAGGGGTAACTATGGCTACACCTTC
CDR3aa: CASSLFLQDRGNYGYTF

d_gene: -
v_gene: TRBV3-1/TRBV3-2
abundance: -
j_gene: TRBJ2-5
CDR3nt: TGTGCCAGCAGACGGTCCGGGACAAATTTCCTCCAAGAGACCCAGTACTTC
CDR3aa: CASRRSGTNFLQETQYF

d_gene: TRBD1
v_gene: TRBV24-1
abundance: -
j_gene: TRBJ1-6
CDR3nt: TGTGCCACCAGTGATCCGAGGGCAGGGGGGAATTCACCCCTCCACTTT
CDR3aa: CATSDPRAGGNSPLHF

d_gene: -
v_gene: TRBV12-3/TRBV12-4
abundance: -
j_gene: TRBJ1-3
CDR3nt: TGTGCCAGCAGTGAGTATTCTGGAAACACCATATATTTT
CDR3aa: CASSEYSGNTIYF

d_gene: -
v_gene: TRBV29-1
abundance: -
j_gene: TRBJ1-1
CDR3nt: TGCAGCGCCTGTTGGACCCCTGAGGGTGAAGCTTTCTTT
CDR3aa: CSACWTPEGEAFF

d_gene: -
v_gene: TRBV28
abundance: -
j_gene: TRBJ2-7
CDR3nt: TGTGCCAGCAGTCTCTTCCGGACTGGGACCTACGAGCAGTACTTC
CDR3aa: CASSLFRTGTYEQYF

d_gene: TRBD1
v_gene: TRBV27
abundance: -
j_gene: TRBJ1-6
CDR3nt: TGTGCCAGCAGTTTAAGGGGACAGAGCTCCTATAATTCACCCCTCCACTTT
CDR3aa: CASSLRGQSSYNSPLHF

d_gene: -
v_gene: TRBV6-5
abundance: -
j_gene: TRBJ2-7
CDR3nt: TGTGCCAGCACTAGGGAGGAGGGCCCAAGCGAGCAGTACTTC
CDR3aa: CASTREEGPSEQYF

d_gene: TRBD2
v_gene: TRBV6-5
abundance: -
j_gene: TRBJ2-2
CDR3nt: TGTGCCAGCAGTCCCAGCGGGGGGGGAACCGGGGAGCTGTTTTTT
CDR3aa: CASSPSGGGTGELFF

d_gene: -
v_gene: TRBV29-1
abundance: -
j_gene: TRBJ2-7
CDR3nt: TGCAGCGTTGAAGAAAATAGCTACGAGCAGTACTTC
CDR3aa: CSVEENSYEQYF

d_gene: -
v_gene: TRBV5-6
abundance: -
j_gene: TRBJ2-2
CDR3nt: TGTGCCAGCAGCCCTGGGCGTAACACCGGGGAGCTGTTTTTT
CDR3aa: CASSPGRNTGELFF

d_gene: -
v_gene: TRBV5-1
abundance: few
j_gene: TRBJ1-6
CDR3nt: TGCGCCAGCAGCGCGGGCGGCGGTTCATATAATTCACCCCTCCACTTT
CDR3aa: CASSAGGGSYNSPLHF

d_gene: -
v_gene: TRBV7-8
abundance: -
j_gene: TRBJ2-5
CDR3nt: TGTGCCAGCAGCGCGGGGAGGCACCAAGAGACCCAGTACTTC
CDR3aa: CASSAGRHQETQYF

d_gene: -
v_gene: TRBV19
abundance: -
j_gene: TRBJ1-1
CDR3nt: TGTGCCAGTAGTATAACAGGGAACACTGAAGCTTTCTTT
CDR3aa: CASSITGNTEAFF

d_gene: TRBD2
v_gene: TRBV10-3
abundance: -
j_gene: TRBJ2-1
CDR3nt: TGTGCCACCGGACTAGCGGGGGACAACTACAATGAGCAGTTCTTC
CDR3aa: CATGLAGDNYNEQFF

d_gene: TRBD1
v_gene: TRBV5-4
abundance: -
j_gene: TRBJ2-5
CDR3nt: TGTGCCAGCAGCCAGAGACAGGGGAACACGGAGACCCAGTACTTC
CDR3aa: CASSQRQGNTETQYF

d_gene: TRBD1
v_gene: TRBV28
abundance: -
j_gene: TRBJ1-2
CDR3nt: TGTGCCAGCAGTTCTAGGACAGGAAACTATGGCTACACCTTC
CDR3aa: CASSSRTGNYGYTF

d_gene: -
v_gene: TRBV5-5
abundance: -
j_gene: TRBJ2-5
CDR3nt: TGTGCCAGCAGCTTTGGCATACAAGAGACCCAGTACTTC
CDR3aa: CASSFGIQETQYF

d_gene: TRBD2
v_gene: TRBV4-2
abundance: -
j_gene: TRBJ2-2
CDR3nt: TGTGCCAGCAGCCAAGAACAAGCGGGAGGGCCCCACGGGGAGCTGTTTTTT
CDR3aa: CASSQEQAGGPHGELFF

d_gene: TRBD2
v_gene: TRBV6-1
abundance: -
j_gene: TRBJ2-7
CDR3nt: TGTGCCAGCAGTGAAGTGGGGGGGACCTACGAGCAGTACTTC
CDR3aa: CASSEVGGTYEQYF

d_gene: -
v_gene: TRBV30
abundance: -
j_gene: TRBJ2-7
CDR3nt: TGTGCCTGGAGTGCTGGTCGCGGGGGCCACGAGCAGTACTTC
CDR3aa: CAWSAGRGGHEQYF

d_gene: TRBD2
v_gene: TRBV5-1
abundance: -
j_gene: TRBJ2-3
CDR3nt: TGCGCCAGCAGCTTAGTGGCTAGCGGGGGGGCTGGCACAGATACGCAGTATTTT
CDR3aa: CASSLVASGGAGTDTQYF

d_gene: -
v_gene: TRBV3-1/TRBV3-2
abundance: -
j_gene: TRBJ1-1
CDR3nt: TGTGCCAGCAGCCAAGAATTAGAGAACACTGAAGCTTTCTTT
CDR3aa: CASSQELENTEAFF

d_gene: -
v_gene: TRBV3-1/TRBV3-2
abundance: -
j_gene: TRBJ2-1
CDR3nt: TGTGCCAGCACCTCTATGTGGTCTTCATCCTACAATGAGCAGTTCTTC
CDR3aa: CASTSMWSSSYNEQFF